This is a list of T cell receptor beta chains from one sample in a study of T cells after yellow fever vaccination. TCRdb independently ran MiXCR on the 5' RACE reads; one entry per CDR3 protein. The sample includes approximately 300,000 distinct CDR3 sequences, about 10% of them seen just once. The input for sequencing was CD4+ T cells sorted from PBMCs, taken 45 days after the yellow fever booster vaccination. The receptor set was obtained from a young man who received the YFV17D yellow fever vaccine. Each CDR3 is given with its conserved first and last residue. Fields, in order: clone size, D gene, J gene, V gene, CDR3 length, CDR3 protein, CDR3 DNA. D genes are given only for firm matches. Size is stated for part of the rows, as once, few or many counts, or as a class when the clone is expanded.

>-|-|TRBJ1-6|TRBV9|15
CASSVMGRVNSPLHF
TGTGCCAGCAGCGTGATGGGACGGGTAAATTCACCCCTCCACTTT
>-|-|TRBJ1-5|TRBV6-2/TRBV6-3|16
CASKGLAWDGNQPQHF
TGTGCCAGCAAAGGGTTGGCTTGGGATGGCAATCAGCCCCAGCATTTT
>once|-|TRBJ2-5|TRBV19|14
CASTRSIGGETQYF
TGTGCCAGTACCAGATCTATCGGGGGAGAGACCCAGTACTTC
>-|TRBD2|TRBJ2-5|TRBV5-4|15
CASSLRAGGGETQYF
TGTGCCAGCAGCTTGCGAGCGGGGGGCGGGGAGACCCAGTACTTC
>-|TRBD1|TRBJ1-2|TRBV19|12
CATVRGPDGYTF
TGTGCCACCGTCAGGGGGCCGGATGGCTACACCTTC
>-|-|TRBJ2-3|TRBV10-3|14
CAISPTSGTDTQYF
TGTGCCATCAGCCCGACTAGTGGCACAGATACGCAGTATTTT
>few|-|TRBJ1-5|TRBV19|14
CASSPILSNQPQHF
TGTGCCAGTAGTCCTATACTCAGCAATCAGCCCCAGCATTTT
>many|TRBD1|TRBJ1-5|TRBV4-1|15
CASSRKDRDDQPQHF
TGCGCCAGCAGCCGAAAGGACAGGGACGATCAGCCCCAGCATTTT
>few|TRBD2|TRBJ2-5|TRBV27|14
CASRIAGARETQYF
TGTGCCAGCAGAATAGCGGGGGCCCGGGAGACCCAGTACTTC
>few|-|TRBJ2-2|TRBV29-1|13
CSARTANAGELFF
TGCAGCGCACGGACAGCGAACGCCGGGGAGCTGTTTTTT
>many|-|TRBJ2-2|TRBV18|13
CASSPTGSGELFF
TGTGCCAGCTCACCAACGGGCTCCGGGGAGCTGTTTTTT
>-|TRBD2|TRBJ2-2|TRBV6-6|19
CASSTQTSGGPVGTGELFF
TGTGCCAGCAGTACCCAGACTAGCGGGGGGCCCGTGGGCACCGGGGAGCTGTTTTTT
>-|-|TRBJ1-2|TRBV7-8|13
CASSGTAVYGYTF
TGTGCCAGCAGCGGGACTGCCGTTTATGGCTACACCTTC
>few|-|TRBJ2-1|TRBV5-1|13
CASKGRARNEQFF
TGCGCCAGCAAGGGCAGGGCGCGGAATGAGCAGTTCTTC
>-|-|TRBJ2-5|TRBV7-2|15
CASSLFARLQETQYF
TGTGCCAGCAGCTTATTCGCCAGGCTTCAAGAGACCCAGTACTTC
>few|TRBD2|TRBJ2-5|TRBV2|15
CASKSGTSGQETQYF
TGTGCCAGCAAGAGTGGGACTAGCGGGCAAGAGACCCAGTACTTC
>-|TRBD2|TRBJ2-7|TRBV12-3/TRBV12-4|15
CASSLKGGGSYEQYF
TGTGCCAGCAGTTTAAAGGGCGGGGGGTCCTACGAGCAGTACTTC
>few|-|TRBJ1-4|TRBV19|14
CASSNTAGDEKLFF
TGTGCCAGTAGTAACACGGCAGGGGATGAAAAACTGTTTTTT
>few|TRBD2|TRBJ2-7|TRBV19|16
CASSMGGSLSSYEQYF
TGTGCCAGTAGTATGGGGGGGTCCTTAAGCTCCTACGAGCAGTACTTC
>many|-|TRBJ1-3|TRBV4-3|14
CASSAAGAANTIYF
TGCGCCAGCAGCGCGGCAGGGGCGGCGAACACCATATATTTT
>-|-|TRBJ2-2|TRBV25-1|13
CASSEPFNGELFF
TGTGCCAGCAGTGAACCCTTTAACGGGGAGCTGTTTTTT
>-|-|TRBJ1-1|TRBV3-1|14
CASSQSSLGTEAFF
TGTGCCAGCAGCCAATCTAGTCTGGGGACTGAAGCTTTCTTT
>-|-|TRBJ1-2|TRBV28|12
CASTSVFNGYTF
TGTGCCAGCACTTCAGTTTTTAACGGCTACACCTTC
>many|-|TRBJ2-5|TRBV7-2|14
CASSPEILQETQYF
TGTGCCAGCAGCCCTGAAATACTACAAGAGACCCAGTACTTC
>-|-|TRBJ2-4|TRBV9|14
CASSVVPERGIQYF
TGTGCCAGCAGCGTAGTACCAGAACGGGGCATTCAGTACTTC
>-|-|TRBJ1-3|TRBV6-6|13
CASRFPPGNTIYF
TGTGCCAGCAGATTCCCTCCTGGAAACACCATATATTTT
>-|-|TRBJ2-5|TRBV6-2/TRBV6-3|11
CASSYSRAKYF
TGTGCCAGCAGTTACAGTCGGGCTAAGTACTTC
>-|-|TRBJ1-5|TRBV15|17
CATSREGFRNGGLPQHF
TGTGCCACCAGCAGAGAGGGGTTCCGCAATGGGGGTCTGCCCCAGCATTTT